This TCR beta chain was observed in a study of blood T cells in healthy people across ages. This clonotype was detected many times. A J-beta primer mix and a sample-barcoded 5' primer were used in a second PCR of roughly 6 to 11 cycles. TCRdb passed the 5' RACE reads through MiXCR, listing each CDR3 protein once. The sample carries 1.5 million to 2 million distinct CDR3 sequences, roughly two fifths recorded once. Material: blood. This clonotype originated in a human donor in good health.

The CDR3 nucleotides are TGTGCCAGCAGTTTATCGGGGTTTGGCTACACCTTC. Amino acids: CASSLSGFGYTF. The chain uses TRBV28 and TRBJ1-2; D unclear. From germline, CDR1 is MDHEN and CDR2 SYDVKM. V gave up 1 base and J gave up 7 bases, with 7 bases separating them. The CDR3 is made up of 12 amino acids.